This entry is about one T cell receptor beta chain. Within the sample, other DNA sequences also encode this same CDR3. This entry belongs to a study of blood T cell repertoires in COVID-19. Study in general: PBMCs, B-cell-depleted T cells, or T cells provided the cDNA or gDNA that made up the material.

As processed by the authors: Cell counts per sample came from amplifying reference gene primers. Only in-frame clones appear in the TCRdb table, and some are missing; sequencing was by immunoSEQ multiplex PCR. The DNA was the basis for D and trimming; V, J and clone size are from that table. The sample includes fewer than 200,000 clones, roughly 86% seen only once; the top ten take 2.7%. This sequence was found in a man in his forties or fifties with active or convalescent COVID-19. Sequencing was performed on peripheral blood.

The CDR3 DNA reads as TGTGCCAGCAGCCAAGGGACAGGGGGCCAGCCCCAGCATTTT. Encoded protein: CASSQGTGGQPQHF. This rearrangement joins TRBV3-1 (or the pseudogene TRBV3-2) to TRBJ1-5, with 11 bases identical to TRBD1. V gave up 1 base and J gave up 7 bases; unmatched junction bases: 0. There are 14 residues in the CDR3. Per the germline V gene, CDR1 is LGHDT and CDR2 is YNNKEL (reference sequence).